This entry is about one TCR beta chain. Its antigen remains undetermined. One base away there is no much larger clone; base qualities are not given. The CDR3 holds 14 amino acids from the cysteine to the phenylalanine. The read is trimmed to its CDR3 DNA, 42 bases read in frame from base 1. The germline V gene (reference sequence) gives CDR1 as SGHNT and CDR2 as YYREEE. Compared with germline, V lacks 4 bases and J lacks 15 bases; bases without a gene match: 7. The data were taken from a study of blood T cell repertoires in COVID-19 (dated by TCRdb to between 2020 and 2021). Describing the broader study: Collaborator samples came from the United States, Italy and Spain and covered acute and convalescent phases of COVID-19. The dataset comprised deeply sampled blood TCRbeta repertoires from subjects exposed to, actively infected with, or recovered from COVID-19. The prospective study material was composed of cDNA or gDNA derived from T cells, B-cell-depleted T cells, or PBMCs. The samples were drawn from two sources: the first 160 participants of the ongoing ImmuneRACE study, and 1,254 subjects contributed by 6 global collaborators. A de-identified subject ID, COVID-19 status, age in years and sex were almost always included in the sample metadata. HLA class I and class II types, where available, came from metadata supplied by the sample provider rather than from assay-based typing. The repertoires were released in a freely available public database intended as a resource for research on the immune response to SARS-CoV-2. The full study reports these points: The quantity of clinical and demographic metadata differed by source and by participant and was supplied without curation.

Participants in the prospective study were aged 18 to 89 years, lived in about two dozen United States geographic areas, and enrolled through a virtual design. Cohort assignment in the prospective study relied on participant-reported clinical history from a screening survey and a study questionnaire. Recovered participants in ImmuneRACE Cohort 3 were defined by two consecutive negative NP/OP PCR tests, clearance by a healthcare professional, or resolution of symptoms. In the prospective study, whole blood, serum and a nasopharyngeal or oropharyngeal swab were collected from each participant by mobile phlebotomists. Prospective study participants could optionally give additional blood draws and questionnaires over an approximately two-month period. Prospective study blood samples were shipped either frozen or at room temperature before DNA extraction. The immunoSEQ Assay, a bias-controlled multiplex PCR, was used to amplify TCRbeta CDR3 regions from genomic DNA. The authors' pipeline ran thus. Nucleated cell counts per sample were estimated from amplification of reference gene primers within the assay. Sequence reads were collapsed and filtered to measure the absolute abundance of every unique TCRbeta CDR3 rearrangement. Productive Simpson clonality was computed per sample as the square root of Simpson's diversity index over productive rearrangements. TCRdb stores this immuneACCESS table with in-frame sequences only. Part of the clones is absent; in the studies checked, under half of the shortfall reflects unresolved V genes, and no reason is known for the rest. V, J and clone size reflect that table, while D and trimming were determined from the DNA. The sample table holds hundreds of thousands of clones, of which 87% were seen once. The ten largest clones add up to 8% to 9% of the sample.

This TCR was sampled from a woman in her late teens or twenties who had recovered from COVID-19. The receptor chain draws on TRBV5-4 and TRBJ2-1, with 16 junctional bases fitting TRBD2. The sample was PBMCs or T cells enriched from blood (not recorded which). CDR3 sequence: CASSLGTSGRVRFF. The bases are TGTGCCAGCAGCCTAGGGACTAGCGGGAGGGTTCGGTTCTTC.